The clone carrying this T cell receptor beta chain showed up many times. Its antigen is unidentified. The sample originates from a study of T-cell reconstitution after alpha-beta-depleted transplantation in children. Study outcomes and limitations: Expanded clones from the graft, numbering several hundred, reportedly supplied alpha-beta T cells about two months after transplant. Recipient T cells and thymic progenitors that survived were the source of the high TCRbeta diversity seen at day 60 in some patients. Once a year had passed after transplant, T-cell counts and diversity came mostly from newly produced T cells.

Looked up from germline, CDR1 is SGHDN and CDR2 is FVKESK. V shed 4 bases and J shed 0 bases, with 14 bases lying between them. This CDR3 region has 16 residues. Unique molecular identifiers featured in how the TCRbeta library was prepared. TCRdb used MiXCR to reprocess the PCR reads, holding one entry per CDR3 protein. The repertoire includes 330,000 or so distinct CDR3 sequences, over 9% of them detected once, and around 7.6% sits in the top ten. This chain connects TRBV14 to TRBJ2-3; D is perhaps TRBD1 (6 bases). The specimen comprised PBMCs, sampled before TCRalphabeta/CD19-depleted stem cell transplant. This TCR was sampled from a boy under two years old with acute myeloid leukemia, due to receive a stem cell transplant. CDR3 nucleotide sequence: TGTGCCAGCAGCCCACCGACAGGCGCTAGCACAGATACGCAGTATTTT. Translation gives CASSPPTGASTDTQYF.